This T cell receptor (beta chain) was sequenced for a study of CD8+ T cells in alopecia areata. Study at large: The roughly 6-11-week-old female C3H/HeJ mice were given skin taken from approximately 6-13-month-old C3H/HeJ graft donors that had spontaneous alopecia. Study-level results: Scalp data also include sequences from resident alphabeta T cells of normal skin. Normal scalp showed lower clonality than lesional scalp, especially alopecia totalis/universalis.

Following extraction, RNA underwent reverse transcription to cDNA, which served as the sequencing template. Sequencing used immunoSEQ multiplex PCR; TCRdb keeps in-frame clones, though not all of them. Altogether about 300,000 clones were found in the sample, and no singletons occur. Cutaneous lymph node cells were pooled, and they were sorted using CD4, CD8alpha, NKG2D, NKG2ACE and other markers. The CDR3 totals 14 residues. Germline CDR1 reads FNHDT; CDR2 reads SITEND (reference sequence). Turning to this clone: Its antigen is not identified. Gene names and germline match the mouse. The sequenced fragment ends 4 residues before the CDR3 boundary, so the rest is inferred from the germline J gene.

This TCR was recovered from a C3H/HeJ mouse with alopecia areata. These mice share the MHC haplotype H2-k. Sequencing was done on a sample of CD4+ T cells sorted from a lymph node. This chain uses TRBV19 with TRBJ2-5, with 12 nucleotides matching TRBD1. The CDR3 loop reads CASSPGQGADTQYF. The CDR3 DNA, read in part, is TGTGCCAGCAGCCCGGGACAGGGGGCCGAC. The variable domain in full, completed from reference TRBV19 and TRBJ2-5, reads GGIITQTPKFLIGQEGQKLTLKCQQNFNHDTMYWYRQDSGKGLRLIYYSITENDLQKGDLSEGYDASREKKSSFSLTVTSAQKNEMAVFLCASSPGQGADTQYFGPGTRLLVL.